The present entry profiles one T cell receptor (beta chain) with its context. Its target is not known. Per the germline V gene, CDR1 is SGHRS and CDR2 is YFSETQ. The CDR3 runs 14 residues. V gave up 8 bases and J gave up 3 bases, with 14 bases separating them. This record belongs to a study of cytotoxic CD8 clonotypes in ibrutinib-treated CLL. Study outcomes and limitations: Public clonotypes (which were uncommon) either contracted or remained stable on treatment.

Only in-frame clones appear in the TCRdb table, and some are missing; sequencing was by immunoSEQ multiplex PCR. The repertoire consists of about 300,000 clones, with roughly two thirds occurring once and the leading ten covering roughly 6%. The sequencing used PBMCs, collected after 36 months of ibrutinib treatment. The V and J genes are TRBV5-1 and TRBJ1-4; D is perhaps TRBD1 (6 bases). This receptor was obtained from a human donor with chronic lymphocytic leukemia. CDR3: CAREHRESNEKLFF. CDR3 sequence (DNA): TGCGCCAGAGAGCACAGGGAGTCTAATGAAAAACTGTTTTTT.